This TCR beta chain was obtained from a study of blood T cells in healthy people across ages. The junction had 12 bases not matched to a gene; V was cut back by 4 bases and J by 0 bases. From germline, CDR1 is SGHVS and CDR2 FNYEAQ. The CDR3 covers 17 residues. Combining a sample-barcoded 5' primer with a J-beta primer mix, a second PCR ran for roughly 7 to 12 cycles. TCRdb re-called the 5' RACE reads through MiXCR, storing one row per CDR3 protein. The repertoire holds hundreds of thousands of distinct CDR3 sequences, with about 44% as singletons. Whenever a sample was processed, at least 7 million PBMCs were isolated.

The gene calls are TRBV7-6 and TRBJ2-7, with 7 bases lining up with TRBD1. The material sequenced was blood. This sequence originates from a man aged 30-40 years in good health. The CDR3 sequence is CASSSPNTGASSYEQYF. The CDR3 coding sequence is TGTGCCAGCAGCTCCCCGAACACAGGGGCAAGCTCCTACGAGCAGTACTTC. Full variable domain (remainder filled in from reference TRBV7-6 and TRBJ2-7): GAGVSQSPRYKVTKRGQDVALRCDPISGHVSLYWYRQALGQGPEFLTYFNYEAQQDKSGLPNDRFSAERPEGSISTLTIQRTEQRDSAMYRCASSSPNTGASSYEQYFGPGTRLTVT.